Given below is one TCR beta chain in context. The sample is drawn from a study of T cells in Graves' hyperthyroidism and ophthalmopathy. Clinical symptoms, serum thyroxine and TRAb, thyroid ultrasound and orbital computed tomography were used for the diagnoses. RNA transcripts gave rise to amplified TCR beta CDR3 regions. A first-round RT-PCR of the TCR CDR3 used the HTBI primer set. TCRdb redid the calling of the multiplex PCR reads with MiXCR, one entry per CDR3 protein. This table holds hundreds of thousands of distinct CDR3 sequences, about 15% found once. Trimming cost V 4 bases and J 1 base; bases outside gene matches: 4. The CDR3 consists of 15 residues. The germline CDR1 and CDR2 sequences are SGHRS and YFSETQ.

The V gene is TRBV5-1, the J gene TRBJ1-1; 10 nucleotides match TRBD1. The TCR was taken from a woman aged 30 to 39 with Graves' hyperthyroidism that later progressed to Graves' ophthalmopathy. The sample taken for sequencing was blood. CDR3 residues: CASSGTGEGNTEAFF. In DNA form, the CDR3 reads TGCGCCAGCAGCGGGACAGGGGAAGGGAACACTGAAGCTTTCTTT.